A single sample is the source of the 11 T cell receptor beta chains below, sequenced in a study of beta chain features in type 1 diabetes. TCRB transcripts that were expressed got sequenced, as all of the isolated RNA had been reverse transcribed. Using immunoSEQ multiplex PCR, the repertoire was profiled, and TCRdb retains in-frame clones only, with some absent. The sample has over 25,000 clones, about 45% seen once. These TCRs' antigens remain unknown. Study results and limitations: In every one of the four CD4+ subsets, TCRB CDR3s were moderately but significantly shorter in Type 1 diabetes patients.

Source material: stem cell memory CD4+ T cells from blood. These receptors all come from a man between 25 and 39 years old with type 1 diabetes.

The rearrangement joins TRBV19 to TRBJ2-1; 10 bases match TRBD2. The CDR3 extends over 18 amino acids. The J segment lost 5 bases and the V segment lost 4 bases, leaving 14 bases of the junction unmatched. Per the germline V gene, CDR1 is LNHDA and CDR2 is SQIVND (reference sequence). CDR3 nucleotide sequence: TGTGCCAGTAGTAAAATAGGAAGCGGGAGGGCCGCCGACAATGAGCAGTTCTTC. It codes for CASSKIGSGRAADNEQFF.

The chain recombines TRBV25-1 with TRBJ1-4; D unresolved. CDR1 and CDR2 (germline): MGHDK, SYGVNS. CDR3 length: 16 amino acids. Trimming took 2 bases from V and 4 from J, leaving 14 bases between them. CDR3 region: CASSEPSAGVNEKLFF. CDR3 coding DNA: TGTGCCAGCAGTGAACCTTCCGCCGGAGTTAATGAAAAACTGTTTTTT.

CDR3 nucleotides: TGTGCCAGCAGTCCCGGGACAGGGGGCGAGTATGGCTACACCTTC. Protein sequence: CASSPGTGGEYGYTF. V and J are TRBV27 and TRBJ1-2, with TRBD1 identical over 12 bases. The trim removed 5 bases at V and 5 bases at J, leaving 6 bases unmatched. The CDR3 runs 15 residues. Germline V gene data show CDR1 as MNHEY and CDR2 as SMNVEV (reference sequence).

The genes are TRBV4-1 and TRBJ2-1; 7 bases are a match to TRBD1. V gave up 1 base and J gave up 6 bases; unmatched junction bases: 12. Germline assignment: CDR1 MGHRA and CDR2 YSYEKL. The CDR3 extends over 17 amino acids. The CDR3 DNA follows: TGCGCCAGCAGCCAAGTCCGCCGGGACAGTTTTTCCAATGAGCAGTTCTTC. Its translation: CASSQVRRDSFSNEQFF.

This chain's CDR3 is CASKNPRGTEAFF. The CDR3, as DNA: TGTGCCAGTAAAAACCCCAGGGGCACTGAAGCTTTCTTT. The chain recombines TRBV27 with TRBJ1-1; possible D gene TRBD1, 6 bases. Germline V lookup: CDR1 MNHEY, CDR2 SMNVEV (reference sequence). V lost 9 bases and J lost 4, with 15 bases in between. The CDR3 spans 13 residues.

The J gene is TRBJ2-2, the V gene TRBV30; 11 nucleotides align to TRBD2. After removal of 2 bases from V and 5 bases from J, the junction contained 10 bases not matched to a gene. The CDR3 is 17 residues long. Germline values: CDR1 GTSNPN, CDR2 SVGIG (reference sequence). The CDR3 protein is CAWSPSMTSGITGELFF. CDR3 bases: TGTGCCTGGAGTCCTTCGATGACTAGCGGGATAACCGGGGAGCTGTTTTTT.

The V and J genes are TRBV10-2 and TRBJ1-4, with D uncertain. Trimming removed 5 bases at V and 0 bases at J, with 7 bases between. Germline CDR1 WSHSY, CDR2 SAAADI. The CDR3 length is 14 residues. CDR3 protein: CASSPTATNEKLFF. CDR3 DNA: TGCGCCAGCAGTCCTACAGCAACTAATGAAAAACTGTTTTTT.

V gene TRBV30 combines with J gene TRBJ2-5, with TRBD1 matching 7 bases. CDR1 and CDR2 (germline): GTSNPN, SVGIG (reference sequence). V trimming: 1 base; J trimming: 1 base; junction bases outside the gene matches: 3. The CDR3 totals 14 residues. CDR3 DNA sequence: TGTGCCTGGAGTGGGGGACAGATCCAAGAGACCCAGTACTTC. Encoded protein: CAWSGGQIQETQYF.

This clone occurred a few times. The chain employs TRBV7-2 and TRBJ2-7; 11 nucleotides align to TRBD1. V lost 4 bases, J lost 1 base, and 0 bases stayed unmatched. The germline CDR1 and CDR2 sequences are SGHTA and FQGNSA. This CDR3 region has 14 residues. The CDR3 loop reads CASSWDRGSYEQYF. The CDR3 DNA is TGTGCCAGCAGCTGGGACAGGGGGTCCTACGAGCAGTACTTC. The full variable domain, completed using reference TRBV7-2 and TRBJ2-7, is GAGVSQSPSNKVTEKGKDVELRCDPISGHTALYWYRQSLGQGLEFLIYFQGNSAPDKSGLPSDRFSAERTGGSVSTLTIQRTQQEDSAVYLCASSWDRGSYEQYFGPGTRLTVT.

This clone has a single count. The chain joins TRBV19 to TRBJ2-1; 9 nucleotides align to TRBD2. CDR3 size: 15 residues. V lost 6 bases and J lost 10; bases outside the gene matches: 13. Germline V gene data show CDR1 as LNHDA and CDR2 as SQIVND (reference sequence). The CDR3 DNA follows: TGTGCCAGTAGCAAAACGAGTAGCGGGAGACACGAGCAGTTCTTC. Its protein is CASSKTSSGRHEQFF.

The chain has TRBV12-5 and TRBJ2-3, with TRBD2 identical over 14 bases. The ends lost 5 bases at V and 5 bases at J; junction bases unmatched: 6. CDR1 is LGHNT, CDR2 FRNRAP, per germline. This CDR3 has 16 amino acids. CDR3 in DNA: TGTGCTAGTGGTATGGGGACTAGCGGGAGACTAGATACGCAGTATTTT. It yields the protein CASGMGTSGRLDTQYF.